The 17 T cell receptor beta chains below were found in one sample sequenced in a study of T cell repertoires in cytomegalovirus infection (dated by TCRdb to the late 2010s). Sequencer: Illumina HiSeq 1500. TCRdb trimmed public reads at Q25 via fastp, called clones via MiXCR and kept in-frame beta chains. Rows are unified per CDR3 protein, each entry keeping the most common DNA and genes. The table for this sample lists hundreds of thousands of distinct CDR3 sequences; 20% to 30% of them were counted only once. The ten top clones hold around 8% of the sample. Sequencing input: CD8+ T cells from PBMCs. Receptors originate from a human donor in good health (CMV status not recorded). Some clones in this sample may be carry-over from other donors' samples.

The chain joins TRBV4-1 to TRBJ2-7, with a weak D call TRBD1 (7 bases). Deletions cut 2 bases from V and 7 bases from J, with 15 bases between. The CDR3 has 14 residues. The germline V gene has CDR1 MGHRA and CDR2 YSYEKL. The CDR3 is CASSQLTGTREQYF. DNA of the CDR3: TGCGCCAGCAGCCAACTGACAGGGACTCGGGAGCAGTACTTC.

This clonotype was seen a handful of times. The chain links TRBV20-1 to TRBJ2-3, with 13 bases that match TRBD2. This CDR3 has 18 residues. The J segment lost 2 bases and the V segment lost 2 bases, leaving 10 bases of the junction unmatched. Germline CDR1 reads DFQATT; CDR2 reads SNEGSKA (reference sequence). CDR3 protein: CSARPSGTSGEATDTQYF. The CDR3 region has the DNA TGCAGTGCTAGACCGTCCGGGACTAGCGGGGAAGCCACAGATACGCAGTATTTT.

This clonotype appeared many times. This rearrangement joins TRBV7-9 to TRBJ2-1; TRBD1 matches 12 bases. This CDR3 comprises 15 residues. J was trimmed by 8 bases and V by 5 bases; bases with no gene match: 7. The germline gives CDR1 SEHNR, CDR2 FQNEAQ (reference sequence). In DNA, the CDR3 is TGTGCCAGCAGCCCTACTGGGACAGGGGGCGATGAGCAGTTCTTC. Its translation is CASSPTGTGGDEQFF.

This clonotype was found many times. The gene calls are TRBV11-1 and TRBJ2-3; either TRBD1 or TRBD2 may supply D (7 bases each). The V and J ends lost 1 base and 4 bases respectively, with 12 bases between them. The CDR3 spans 15 residues. Germline CDR1 SGHAT, CDR2 FQDESV (reference sequence). The CDR3 region has the DNA TGTGCCAGCAGCTTAGAAGGGAGGGGGCCAGATACGCAGTATTTT. Amino acids: CASSLEGRGPDTQYF.

At least ten counts were recorded for this clonotype. V gene TRBV28 combines with J gene TRBJ1-1, with TRBD1 matching over 11 bases. There are 15 residues in the CDR3. J gave up 3 bases and V 6 bases, and 6 bases lay outside the gene matches. Germline V gene lookup returns CDR1 MDHEN and CDR2 SYDVKM. CDR3 nucleotides: TGTGCCAGCAGCCAGGGGACAGGGGGAGACACTGAAGCTTTCTTT. Translated: CASSQGTGGDTEAFF.

This clonotype was picked up many times. The genes are TRBV28 and TRBJ2-6, with 7 bases lining up with TRBD1. Germline CDR1 is MDHEN and CDR2 is SYDVKM. V was pared by 8 bases and J by 2 bases, with 9 bases of the junction left unmatched. The CDR3 is made up of 16 amino acids. The DNA of the CDR3 is TGTGCCAGCTCAACAGGGGAGTCAGCTGGGGCCAACGTCCTGACTTTC. Amino acids: CASSTGESAGANVLTF.

The CDR3 DNA follows: TGCAGTGCTAGAGCCCTGGGCGCAGGGGCGACCTACAATGAGCAGTTCTTC. Translation: CSARALGAGATYNEQFF. This sequence joins TRBV20-1 and TRBJ2-1; possible D gene TRBD1, 6 bases. The CDR3 contains 17 residues. Germline CDR1 DFQATT, CDR2 SNEGSKA (reference sequence). Trimming took 1 base from V and 2 from J, leaving 18 bases between them.

This chain joins TRBV15 and TRBJ2-3; 10 nucleotides match TRBD2. Germline V CDR1 and CDR2: LNHNV, YYDKDF (reference sequence). Losses at the gene ends were 5 bases for V and 1 base for J; bases not matched to a gene: 6. The CDR3 extends over 16 amino acids. The CDR3 nucleotides are TGTGCCACCAGCGTTCCCGGGACTAGCGGCACAGATACGCAGTATTTT. It specifies CATSVPGTSGTDTQYF.

This clonotype showed up many times. The chain joins TRBV7-2 to TRBJ1-1; D unresolved. The germline CDR1 and CDR2 sequences are SGHTA and FQGNSA. The CDR3 extends over 14 amino acids. V was clipped by 5 bases and J by 6 bases, with 16 bases between them. CDR3 sequence: CASSPIGFSPEAFF. The CDR3 region has the DNA TGTGCCAGCAGCCCAATCGGGTTTTCCCCTGAAGCTTTCTTT.

This clonotype was observed a few times. The CDR3 coding sequence is TGTGCCAGCAGCCCCACTAGCGGGGGTGATACGCAGTATTTT. This encodes CASSPTSGGDTQYF. The chain uses TRBV5-6 and TRBJ2-3, with 11 bases matching TRBD2. Germline-derived CDR1 and CDR2 are SGHDT and YYEEEE. The V segment lost 4 bases and the J segment 6 bases; nucleotides outside the gene matches: 4. The CDR3 is 14 amino acids. Looking up the rest from reference TRBV5-6 and TRBJ2-3 gives the full variable domain: DAGVTQSPTHLIKTRGQQVTLRCSPKSGHDTVSWYQQALGQGPQFIFQYYEEEERQRGNFPDRFSGHQFPNYSSELNVNALLLGDSALYLCASSPTSGGDTQYFGPGTRLTVL.

The CDR3 reads CASSPWTSGGASGELFF. CDR3 coding DNA: TGTGCCAGCAGTCCCTGGACTAGCGGGGGGGCGTCCGGGGAGCTGTTTTTT. This chain uses TRBV27 with TRBJ2-2; 15 bases are a match to TRBD2. V shed 5 bases, J shed 6 bases, and the junction held 7 bases outside the gene matches. Germline-derived CDR1 and CDR2 are MNHEY and SMNVEV (reference sequence). The CDR3 covers 17 residues.

This clonotype appeared many times. This sequence joins TRBV6-1 and TRBJ2-1; D unresolved. V dropped 6 bases and J dropped 0 bases, with 12 bases sitting between them. The CDR3 spans 15 residues. Per germline, CDR1 MNHNS and CDR2 SASEGT. The CDR3: CASRPYPSSYNEQFF. The CDR3, as DNA: TGTGCCAGCAGACCCTACCCGAGCTCCTACAATGAGCAGTTCTTC.

This chain joins TRBV28 and TRBJ2-5; D is perhaps TRBD2 (6 bases). This CDR3 comprises 14 residues. V lost 7 bases and J lost 1, with 13 bases in between. The germline CDR1 and CDR2 sequences are MDHEN and SYDVKM. CDR3: CASIPAGLQETQYF. CDR3 nucleotide sequence: TGTGCCAGCATTCCTGCGGGACTCCAAGAGACCCAGTACTTC.

This chain connects TRBV20-1 to TRBJ1-5; D not resolved. The germline V and J ends were trimmed by 5 bases and 2 bases, with 16 bases remaining between them. The CDR3 covers 15 residues. Germline V gene data show CDR1 as DFQATT and CDR2 as SNEGSKA (reference sequence). The CDR3 reads CSAPDRRDGNQPQHF. The CDR3 DNA sequence: TGCAGTGCTCCAGACCGCCGGGATGGCAATCAGCCCCAGCATTTT.

This clonotype was counted ten times or more. This sequence joins TRBV28 and TRBJ2-1, with D hard to call. This CDR3 is 17 amino acids long. Germline V gene lookup returns CDR1 MDHEN and CDR2 SYDVKM. Deletions cut 0 bases from V and 8 bases from J, with 20 bases between. CDR3: CASSLWADRVYLDEQFF. The DNA of the CDR3 is TGTGCCAGCAGTTTATGGGCGGATAGGGTATATCTGGATGAGCAGTTCTTC.

A word on this clonotype: A much larger clone sits a single nucleotide away, making a read error possible. The chain links TRBV6-5 to TRBJ2-2; a weak D match, TRBD2 (6 bases). V lost 2 bases and J 2 bases, leaving 18 bases between the germline ends. Germline lookup yields CDR1 MNHEY and CDR2 SVGAGI. The CDR3 consists of 18 residues. CDR3 DNA: TGTGCCAGCAGTTACATGCGGACTACCAACGTAAACACCGGGGAGCTGTTTTTT. Its protein is CASSYMRTTNVNTGELFF.

Only a few counts were recorded for this clonotype. This rearrangement joins TRBV4-2 to TRBJ2-5, with TRBD2 identical over 7 bases. V dropped 4 bases and J dropped 2; count of bases not matched to a gene: 10. The CDR3 is 16 amino acids. CDR1 and CDR2 from the germline V gene are LGHNA and YNFKEQ. DNA for the CDR3: TGTGCCAGCAGCCCCGACCGGGGGACTATACAAGAGACCCAGTACTTC. Protein: CASSPDRGTIQETQYF.